A single TCR beta chain is shown here with its context. Its antigen is not known. The CDR3 has 14 amino acids. Germline values: CDR1 SNHLY, CDR2 FYNNEI. V was pared by 6 bases and J by 3 bases, with 4 bases of the junction left unmatched. The sample comes from a study of breast tumors, draining lymph nodes, adjacent tissues. General study results and limits: Data fit most tumor T cells coming from lymph node, expanding in tumor. Tumor repertoires ranked between lymph nodes and nontumor tissue in diversity, with V and J gene preferences. The lymph node origin of tumor T cells was framed as consistent with a hypothesis, not demonstrated.

TCRdb reanalysed the multiplex PCR reads using MiXCR and keeps one entry per CDR3 protein. The table records over 60,000 distinct CDR3 sequences, approximately 54% of them present only once. This chain uses TRBV2 with TRBJ1-2, with TRBD1 matching over 10 bases. The sequence was obtained from a female donor with breast cancer. Some clones in this sample may be carry-over from other donors' samples. The sample taken for sequencing was breast tumor tissue. CDR3 nucleotide sequence: TGTGCCAGCAGCCTGACAGGGGGCGACTATGGCTACACCTTC. Its translation is CASSLTGGDYGYTF.